Each of the 26 T cell receptor beta chains below was sequenced from the same sample in a study of blood T cell repertoires in COVID-19. TCRdb's table, derived via immunoSEQ multiplex PCR, lists solely in-frame clones and lacks some. The data contain 45,000 to 55,000 clones, approximately 84% of them singletons. The sequencing sample was made of peripheral blood. The source of these receptors is a human donor with active or convalescent COVID-19. The donor label of this sample is uncertain.

In DNA, the CDR3 is TGTGCCAGTAGAGGCGGGACAGGGGGCGCATTGGTGACCAATGAGCAGTTCTTC. It encodes CASRGGTGGALVTNEQFF. The chain carries TRBV19 and TRBJ2-1, with TRBD1 matching 12 bases. The CDR3 is made up of 18 amino acids. The germline V gene encodes CDR1 LNHDA and CDR2 SQIVND (reference sequence). Losses at the gene ends were 6 bases for V and 6 bases for J; bases not matched to a gene: 15.

CDR3 amino acids: CASRNNDRGAGNTIYF. As DNA, the CDR3 is TGTGCCAGCAGAAATAATGACAGGGGAGCTGGAAACACCATATATTTT. The V gene is TRBV6-6, the J gene TRBJ1-3; 8 bases line up with TRBD1. From germline, CDR1 is MNHNY and CDR2 SVGAGI (reference sequence). The CDR3 runs to 16 residues. Trimming cost V 6 bases and J 2 bases; bases outside gene matches: 9.

About this clone: A read error may produce the germline difference seen at one junction end. This chain links TRBV6-1 with TRBJ2-3; possible D gene TRBD2, 6 bases. CDR3 size: 15 residues. Germline V gene data show CDR1 as MNHNS and CDR2 as SASEGT. This chain's CDR3 is CASNEYGRSTDTQYF. CDR3 bases: TGTGCCAGCAATGAATACGGGAGAAGCACAGATACGCAGTATTTT.

The chain carries TRBV5-6 and TRBJ1-2; D not resolved. The V end was cut by 2 bases, the J end by 2 bases, with 13 bases between. Germline lookup yields CDR1 SGHDT and CDR2 YYEEEE. The CDR3 runs 15 residues. The CDR3 reads CASSFRTLSNYGYTF. The DNA of the CDR3 is TGTGCCAGCAGCTTTAGAACCCTAAGCAACTATGGCTACACCTTC.

The gene calls are TRBV9 and TRBJ1-1; D unclear. CDR3 length: 13 residues. CDR1 and CDR2 (germline): SGDLS, YYNGEE. V gave up 9 bases and J gave up 5 bases, with 17 bases separating them. This CDR3 is CATSDGLRTEAFF. CDR3 nucleotides: TGTGCCACATCCGATGGTCTTAGAACTGAAGCTTTCTTT. Complete variable domain (other parts from reference TRBV9 and TRBJ1-1): DSGVTQTPKHLITATGQRVTLRCSPRSGDLSVYWYQQSLDQGLQFLIQYYNGEERAKGNILERFSAQQFPDLHSELNLSSLELGDSALYFCATSDGLRTEAFFGQGTRLTVV.

The V and J genes are TRBV7-2 and TRBJ2-1; 9 bases are a match to TRBD2. Germline trimming cut 5 bases from V and 5 bases from J; bases unmatched to any gene: 4. CDR1 and CDR2 (germline): SGHTA, FQGNSA. The CDR3 has 14 amino acids. The CDR3 nucleotides are TGTGCCAGCAGCCCGACTAGCGGTAACAATGAGCAGTTCTTC. Translating gives CASSPTSGNNEQFF. Combining the CDR3 with reference TRBV7-2 and TRBJ2-1 gives the whole variable domain GAGVSQSPSNKVTEKGKDVELRCDPISGHTALYWYRQSLGQGLEFLIYFQGNSAPDKSGLPSDRFSAERTGGSVSTLTIQRTQQEDSAVYLCASSPTSGNNEQFFGPGTRLTVL.

The J gene is TRBJ2-6, the V gene TRBV7-9; weak D call: TRBD1 (6 bases). The CDR3 spans 15 residues. V was trimmed by 5 bases and J by 3 bases, leaving 11 bases between them. The V gene's germline CDR1 is SEHNR and CDR2 FQNEAQ (reference sequence). The CDR3 is CASSLQGGGANVLTF. CDR3 nucleotide sequence: TGTGCCAGCAGCCTACAGGGTGGTGGGGCCAACGTCCTGACTTTC.

The rearrangement joins TRBV7-3 to TRBJ1-1, with TRBD1 matching over 7 bases. Trimming took 5 bases from V and 7 from J; bases not matched to a gene: 7. CDR1 SGHTA and CDR2 FQGTGA come from the germline V gene. The CDR3 spans 13 residues. The CDR3, as DNA: TGTGCCAGCAGCCCAGGGACAGCCCTTGAAGCTTTCTTT. Encoded protein: CASSPGTALEAFF.

Concerning this clone itself: An end of the junction does not agree with germline; a read error may underlie this. V is TRBV11-2 and J is TRBJ2-7, with TRBD2 matching over 7 bases. The CDR3 totals 13 residues. Germline CDR1 SGHAT, CDR2 FQNNGV. The CDR3 coding sequence is TGTGCCAGCAGCCCACTTCACCCGGGACTACCGACCTTC. Translating gives CASSPLHPGLPTF. The full variable domain, completed using reference TRBV11-2 and TRBJ2-7, is EAGVAQSPRYKIIEKRQSVAFWCNPISGHATLYWYQQILGQGPKLLIQFQNNGVVDDSQLPKDRFSAERLKGVDSTLKIQPAKLEDSAVYLCASSPLHPGLPTFGPGTRLTVT.

The chain uses TRBV4-3 and TRBJ2-3; D unclear. The CDR3 is 14 amino acids. The ends were cut back, 0 bases at V and 4 bases at J, with 8 bases in the middle. The germline CDR1 and CDR2 sequences are LGHNA and YSLEER. CDR3 sequence reads: CASSQDPDSDTQYF. The CDR3 region has the DNA TGCGCCAGCAGCCAAGATCCTGACTCAGATACGCAGTATTTT.

The chain couples TRBV18 to TRBJ2-1, with 9 bases matching TRBD2. V shed 6 bases, J shed 4 bases, and the junction held 7 bases outside the gene matches. Germline assignment: CDR1 KGHSH and CDR2 LQKENI. The CDR3 runs to 15 residues. CDR3 sequence (DNA): TGTGCCAGCTCTCCTCTAGCGGGAATTTACAATGAGCAGTTCTTC. Residues: CASSPLAGIYNEQFF.

This clone was seen once. The V call is TRBV28, the J call TRBJ1-4, with 11 bases identical to TRBD1. The CDR3 extends over 15 amino acids. Germline CDR1 and CDR2: MDHEN and SYDVKM. The V segment lost 6 bases and the J segment 6 bases; nucleotides outside the gene matches: 6. In DNA, the CDR3 is TGTGCCAGCAGAAGAGGACAGGGGGCTTATGAAAAACTGTTTTTT. The encoded protein is CASRRGQGAYEKLFF.

This clone came up once. CDR3 residues: CASSSTGGPLSTDTQYF. CDR3 nucleotides: TGTGCCAGCTCATCGACAGGGGGCCCCCTTAGCACAGATACGCAGTATTTT. This sequence joins TRBV18 and TRBJ2-3; 10 positions agree with TRBD1. Per the germline V gene, CDR1 is KGHSH and CDR2 is LQKENI. This CDR3 spans 17 amino acids. The V gene end was trimmed by 5 bases and the J gene end by 0 bases; junction bases not matched to a gene: 8.

V is TRBV18 and J is TRBJ1-5, with 10 bases identical to TRBD1. V was clipped by 2 bases and J by 7 bases; unmatched bases: 8. Germline CDR1 reads KGHSH; CDR2 reads LQKENI. The CDR3 length is 16 residues. CDR3 residues: CASSPSGGQGSQPQHF. The CDR3 bases are TGTGCCAGCTCACCATCAGGGGGACAGGGGAGCCAGCCCCAGCATTTT.

The chain combines TRBV7-9 with TRBJ1-2; 7 bases agree with TRBD1. CDR1 is SEHNR, CDR2 FQNEAQ, per germline (reference sequence). This CDR3 spans 14 amino acids. V lost 5 bases and J lost 4; bases outside the gene matches: 7. In nucleotides, the CDR3 is TGTGCCAGCAGCGCTCGGGACAGCGTCTATGGCTACACCTTC. Translated: CASSARDSVYGYTF. The full variable domain, completed using reference TRBV7-9 and TRBJ1-2, is DTGVSQNPRHKITKRGQNVTFRCDPISEHNRLYWYRQTLGQGPEFLTYFQNEAQLEKSRLLSDRFSAERPKGSFSTLEIQRTEQGDSAMYLCASSARDSVYGYTFGSGTRLTVV.

The chain combines TRBV9 with TRBJ2-7; 9 bases agree with TRBD1. Germline CDR1 is SGDLS and CDR2 is YYNGEE. This CDR3 has 14 amino acids. The trim removed 2 bases at V and 6 bases at J, leaving 6 bases unmatched. CDR3 amino acids: CASSVGGTGFEQYF. The CDR3, as DNA: TGTGCCAGCAGCGTGGGGGGGACAGGGTTCGAGCAGTACTTC.

This sequence joins TRBV7-8 and TRBJ1-2; D is unresolved. CDR3 size: 14 residues. Deletions cut 1 base from V and 2 bases from J, with 8 bases between. Germline V lookup: CDR1 SGHVS, CDR2 FQNEAQ. This chain's CDR3 is CASSLGSGNYGYTF. The CDR3, as DNA: TGTGCCAGCAGCTTAGGGTCCGGGAACTATGGCTACACCTTC.

The chain has TRBV6-4 and TRBJ1-6; D uncertain. This CDR3 has 15 residues. The germline V and J ends were trimmed by 3 bases and 0 bases, with 6 bases remaining between them. Germline CDR1 reads MRHNA; CDR2 reads SNTAGT. For the CDR3, the DNA is TGTGCCAGCAGTGAAGGGAGCTCCTATAATTCACCCCTCCACTTT. Protein: CASSEGSSYNSPLHF.

V usage is TRBV19 and J usage is TRBJ2-2, with 10 positions matching TRBD2. The CDR3 consists of 16 residues. The germline gives CDR1 LNHDA, CDR2 SQIVND (reference sequence). J lost 2 bases, V lost 7 bases, and 7 bases had no gene match. The CDR3 bases are TGTGCCAGTAATACCCCTAGCGGGAGAAACACCGGGGAGCTGTTTTTT. Its translation is CASNTPSGRNTGELFF.

The chain is built from TRBV6-4 and TRBJ2-3; 9 nucleotides agree with TRBD2. The CDR3 runs 17 residues. With 6 bases clipped from V and 4 bases from J, the junction kept 14 bases outside the gene matches. Germline V gene lookup returns CDR1 MRHNA and CDR2 SNTAGT. The CDR3: CASSPRIIAGVADTQYF. CDR3 DNA: TGTGCCAGCAGCCCGCGGATAATAGCGGGAGTGGCAGATACGCAGTATTTT.

The J gene is TRBJ2-7, the V gene TRBV28; TRBD1 agrees at 7 bases. After removal of 10 bases from V and 8 bases from J, the junction contained 11 bases not matched to a gene. This CDR3 is built from 12 residues. The germline gives CDR1 MDHEN, CDR2 SYDVKM. CDR3 protein: CATSGTAQQQYF. The DNA of the CDR3 is TGTGCCACCTCCGGGACAGCCCAACAGCAGTACTTC.

V and J are TRBV7-3 and TRBJ1-5; D possibly corresponds to TRBD1 (5 bases). In germline, CDR1 is SGHTA, CDR2 FQGTGA. Trimming removed 1 base from V and 7 bases from J, with 14 bases in between. CDR3 length: 15 residues. The CDR3 here is CASSLRRRAGQPQHF. Here the CDR3 DNA reads TGTGCCAGCAGCTTAAGGAGGAGGGCAGGGCAGCCCCAGCATTTT.

This chain uses TRBV25-1 with TRBJ2-7, with 9 positions matching TRBD2. Trimming removed 5 bases from V and 3 bases from J; junction bases left unmatched: 5. The CDR3 spans 14 residues. Per germline, CDR1 MGHDK and CDR2 SYGVNS. The CDR3 is CASSTPSGDYEQYF. Here the CDR3 DNA reads TGTGCCAGCAGTACGCCTAGCGGGGACTACGAGCAGTACTTC.

The rearrangement uses TRBV7-9 and TRBJ2-1; the match to TRBD2 covers 11 bases. Germline loops: CDR1 SEHNR, CDR2 FQNEAQ (reference sequence). The junction had 4 bases not matched to a gene; V was cut back by 2 bases and J by 4 bases. There are 16 residues in the CDR3. The CDR3 reads CASSLWGLAEYNEQFF. CDR3 coding DNA: TGTGCCAGCAGCTTATGGGGACTAGCGGAGTACAATGAGCAGTTCTTC.

The chain uses TRBV4-1 and TRBJ2-3, with 7 bases matching TRBD2. This CDR3 has 16 amino acids. Germline trimming cut 1 base from V and 1 base from J; bases unmatched to any gene: 5. The germline V gene encodes CDR1 MGHRA and CDR2 YSYEKL. The CDR3 spells CASSQGGLGRTDTQYF. CDR3 nucleotide sequence: TGCGCCAGCAGCCAAGGAGGACTAGGACGCACAGATACGCAGTATTTT.

The chain links TRBV5-4 to TRBJ2-3; D remains ambiguous. V was cut by 4 bases and J by 6 bases, with 18 bases left in between. Germline loops: CDR1 SGHNT, CDR2 YYREEE (reference sequence). This CDR3 comprises 15 residues. The CDR3 protein is CASSQELKITDTQYF. DNA for the CDR3: TGTGCCAGCAGCCAAGAGCTAAAGATCACGGATACGCAGTATTTT.